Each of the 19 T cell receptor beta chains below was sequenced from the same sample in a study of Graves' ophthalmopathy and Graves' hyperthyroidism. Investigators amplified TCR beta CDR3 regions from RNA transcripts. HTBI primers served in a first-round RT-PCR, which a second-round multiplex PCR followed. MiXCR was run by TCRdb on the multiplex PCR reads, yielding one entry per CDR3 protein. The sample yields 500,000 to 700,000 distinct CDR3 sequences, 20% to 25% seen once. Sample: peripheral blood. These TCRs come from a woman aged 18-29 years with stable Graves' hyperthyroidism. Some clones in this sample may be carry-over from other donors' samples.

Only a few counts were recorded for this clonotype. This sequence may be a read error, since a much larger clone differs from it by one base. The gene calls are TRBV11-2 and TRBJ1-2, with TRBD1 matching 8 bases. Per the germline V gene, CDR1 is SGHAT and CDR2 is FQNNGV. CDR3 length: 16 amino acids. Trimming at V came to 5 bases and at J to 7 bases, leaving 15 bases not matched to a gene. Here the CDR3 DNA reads TGTGCCAGCAGCCCCCGACAGGGGTTGATCCCACGTGGCTACACCTTC. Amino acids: CASSPRQGLIPRGYTF. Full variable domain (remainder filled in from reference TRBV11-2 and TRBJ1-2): EAGVAQSPRYKIIEKRQSVAFWCNPISGHATLYWYQQILGQGPKLLIQFQNNGVVDDSQLPKDRFSAERLKGVDSTLKIQPAKLEDSAVYLCASSPRQGLIPRGYTFGSGTRLTVV.

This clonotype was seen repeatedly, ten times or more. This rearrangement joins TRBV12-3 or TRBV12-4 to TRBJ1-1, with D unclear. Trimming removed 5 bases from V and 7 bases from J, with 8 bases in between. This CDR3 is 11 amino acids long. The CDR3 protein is CASSPGSEAFF. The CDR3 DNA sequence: TGTGCCAGCAGTCCCGGGAGTGAAGCTTTCTTT.

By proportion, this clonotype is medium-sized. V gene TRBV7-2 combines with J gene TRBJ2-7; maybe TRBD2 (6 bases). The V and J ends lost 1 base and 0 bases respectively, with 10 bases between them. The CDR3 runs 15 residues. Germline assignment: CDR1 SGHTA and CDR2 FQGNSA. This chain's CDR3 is CASSLGGGISYEQYF. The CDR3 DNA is TGTGCCAGCAGCTTAGGCGGCGGGATCTCCTACGAGCAGTACTTC.

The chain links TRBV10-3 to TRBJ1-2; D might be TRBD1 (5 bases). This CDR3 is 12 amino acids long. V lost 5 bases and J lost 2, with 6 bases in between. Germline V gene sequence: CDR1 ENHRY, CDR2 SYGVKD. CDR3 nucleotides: TGTGCCATCAGTAGGGACAACTATGGCTACACCTTC. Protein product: CAISRDNYGYTF.

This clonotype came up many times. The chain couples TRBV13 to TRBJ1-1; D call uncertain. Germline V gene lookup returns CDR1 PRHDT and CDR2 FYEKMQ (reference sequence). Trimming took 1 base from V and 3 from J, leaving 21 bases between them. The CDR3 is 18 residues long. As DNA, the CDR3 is TGTGCCAGCAGCTTAGTGGGCACCTTCCAACGCCAGGACACTGAAGCTTTCTTT. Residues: CASSLVGTFQRQDTEAFF.

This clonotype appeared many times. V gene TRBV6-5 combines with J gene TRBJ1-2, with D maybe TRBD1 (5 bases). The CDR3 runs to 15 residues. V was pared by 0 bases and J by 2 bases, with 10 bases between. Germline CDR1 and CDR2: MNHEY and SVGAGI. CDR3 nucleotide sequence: TGTGCCAGCAGTTACTCGAAGGGGACCAACTATGGCTACACCTTC. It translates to CASSYSKGTNYGYTF.

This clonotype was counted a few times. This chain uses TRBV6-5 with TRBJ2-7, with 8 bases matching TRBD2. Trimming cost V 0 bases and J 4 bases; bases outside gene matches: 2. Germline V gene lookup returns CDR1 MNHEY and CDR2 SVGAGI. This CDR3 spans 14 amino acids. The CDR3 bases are TGTGCCAGCAGTTACTCTCCTAGCGGGTACGAGCAGTACTTC. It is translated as CASSYSPSGYEQYF.

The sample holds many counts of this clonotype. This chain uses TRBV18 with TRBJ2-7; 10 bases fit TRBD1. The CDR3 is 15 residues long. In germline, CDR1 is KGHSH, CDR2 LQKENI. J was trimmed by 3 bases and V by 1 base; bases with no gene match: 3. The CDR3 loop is CASSPRDRGGYEQYF. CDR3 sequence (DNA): TGTGCCAGCTCACCACGGGACAGGGGAGGCTACGAGCAGTACTTC.

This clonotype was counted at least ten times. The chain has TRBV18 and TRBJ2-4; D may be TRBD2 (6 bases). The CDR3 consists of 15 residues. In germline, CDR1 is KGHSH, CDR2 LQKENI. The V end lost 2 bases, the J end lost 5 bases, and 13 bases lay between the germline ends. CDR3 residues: CASSPFSGDQNIQYF. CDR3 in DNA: TGTGCCAGCTCACCATTTTCGGGGGACCAAAACATTCAGTACTTC.

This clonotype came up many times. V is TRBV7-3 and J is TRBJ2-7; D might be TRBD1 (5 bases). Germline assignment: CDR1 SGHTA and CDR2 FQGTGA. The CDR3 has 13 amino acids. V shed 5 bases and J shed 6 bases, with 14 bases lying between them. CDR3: CASSRWGTSEQYF. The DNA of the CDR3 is TGTGCCAGCAGCCGCTGGGGCACCTCCGAGCAGTACTTC. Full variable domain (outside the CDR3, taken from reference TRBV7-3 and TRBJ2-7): GAGVSQTPSNKVTEKGKYVELRCDPISGHTALYWYRQSLGQGPEFLIYFQGTGAADDSGLPNDRFFAVRPEGSVSTLKIQRTERGDSAVYLCASSRWGTSEQYFGPGTRLTVT.

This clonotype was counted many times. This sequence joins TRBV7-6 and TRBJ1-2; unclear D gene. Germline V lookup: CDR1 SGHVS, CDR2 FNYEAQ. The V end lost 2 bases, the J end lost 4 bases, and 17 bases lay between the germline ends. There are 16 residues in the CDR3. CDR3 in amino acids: CASSLTPTTSPYGYTF. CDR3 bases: TGTGCCAGCAGCTTAACCCCAACTACATCCCCCTATGGCTACACCTTC.

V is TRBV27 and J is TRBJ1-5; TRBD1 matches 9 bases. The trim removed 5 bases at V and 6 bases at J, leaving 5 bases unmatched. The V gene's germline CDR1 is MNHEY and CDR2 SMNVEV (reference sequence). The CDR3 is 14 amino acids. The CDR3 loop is CASSGQGIFQPQHF. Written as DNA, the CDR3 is TGTGCCAGCAGTGGACAGGGGATTTTTCAGCCCCAGCATTTT.

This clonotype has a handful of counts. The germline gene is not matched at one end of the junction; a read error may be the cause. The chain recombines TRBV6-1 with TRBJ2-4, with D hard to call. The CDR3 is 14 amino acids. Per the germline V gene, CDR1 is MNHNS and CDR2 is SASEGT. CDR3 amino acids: CASSRALAKNIKYF. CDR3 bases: TGTGCCAGCAGCCGGGCGTTAGCCAAAAACATTAAGTACTTC.

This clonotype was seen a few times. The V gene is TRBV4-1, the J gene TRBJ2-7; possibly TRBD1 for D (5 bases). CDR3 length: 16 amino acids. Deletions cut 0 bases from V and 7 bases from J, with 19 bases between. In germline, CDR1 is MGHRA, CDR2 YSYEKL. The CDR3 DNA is TGCGCCAGCAGCCAAGAGTCAGGGAAGGCATTGGGAGAGCAGTACTTC. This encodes CASSQESGKALGEQYF.

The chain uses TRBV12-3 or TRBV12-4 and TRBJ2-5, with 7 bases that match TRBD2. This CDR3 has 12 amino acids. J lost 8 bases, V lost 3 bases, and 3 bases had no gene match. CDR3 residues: CASSFAGDTQYF. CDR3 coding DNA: TGTGCCAGCAGTTTCGCGGGGGATACCCAGTACTTC.

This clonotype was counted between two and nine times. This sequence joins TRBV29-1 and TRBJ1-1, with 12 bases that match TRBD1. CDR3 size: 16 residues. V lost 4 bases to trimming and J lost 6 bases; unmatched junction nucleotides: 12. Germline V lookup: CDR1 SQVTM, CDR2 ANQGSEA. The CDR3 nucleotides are TGCAGCGTTGGTGGGGGGCCGGGACAGGGGGCTTCTGAAGCTTTCTTT. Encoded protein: CSVGGGPGQGASEAFF.

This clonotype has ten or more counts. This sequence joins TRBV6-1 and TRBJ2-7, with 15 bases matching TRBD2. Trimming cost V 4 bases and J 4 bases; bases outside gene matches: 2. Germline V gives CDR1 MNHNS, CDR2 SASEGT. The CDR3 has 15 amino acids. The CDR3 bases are TGTGCCAGCAGTGGGACTAGCGGGGGGGCGTACGAGCAGTACTTC. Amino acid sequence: CASSGTSGGAYEQYF.

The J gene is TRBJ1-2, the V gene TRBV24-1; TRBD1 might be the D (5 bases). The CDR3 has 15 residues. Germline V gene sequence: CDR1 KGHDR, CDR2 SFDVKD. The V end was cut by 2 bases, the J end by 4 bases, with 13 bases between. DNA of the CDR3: TGTGCCACCAGTGATTCCGCGGACACATTCTATGGCTACACCTTC. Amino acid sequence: CATSDSADTFYGYTF.

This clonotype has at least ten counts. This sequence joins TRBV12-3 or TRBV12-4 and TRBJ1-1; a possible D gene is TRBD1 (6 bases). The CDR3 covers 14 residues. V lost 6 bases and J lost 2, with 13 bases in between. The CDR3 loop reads CASSLQGLNTEAFF. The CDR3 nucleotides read TGTGCCAGCAGCTTACAGGGCCTCAACACTGAAGCTTTCTTT.